This T cell receptor beta chain was identified in a study of shared clonotypes between healthy human individuals. Study results and caveats: Rarefaction showed sorted-subset sequencing was incomplete despite large depth. When compared with the clonotypes that were shared by all four sorted-subset donors, the non-shared clonotypes turned out to have lower generation probabilities.

As concerns this clone: Its target is unknown.

Assay runs were performed at deep level. Clones were sequenced by immunoSEQ multiplex PCR, and TCRdb holds only the in-frame ones, with some missing. The sample has some 2.3 million clones; over 90% are singletons. CDR1 is SEHNR and CDR2 is FQNEAQ in the germline V gene (reference sequence). V shed 1 base, J shed 4 bases, and the junction held 10 bases outside the gene matches. The CDR3 covers 19 residues. Sequencing was performed on naive CD4+ T cells from PBMCs. Subset specified: CD45RA+ positively selected. This receptor was obtained from a man younger than 35 in good health. Some clones in this sample may be carry-over from other donors' samples. The chain carries TRBV7-9 and TRBJ2-3, with TRBD2 identical over 14 bases. The CDR3 protein is CASSLGDRGTSGSPDTQYF. The CDR3, as DNA: TGTGCCAGCAGCTTAGGGGACAGGGGGACTAGCGGGAGTCCAGATACGCAGTATTTT.